This T cell receptor beta chain was retrieved from a study of blood T cell repertoires in COVID-19. Study details: Sites in the United States, Italy and Spain provided acute and convalescent COVID-19 samples. Nucleic acid was either cDNA or gDNA, and it came from T cells, B-cell-depleted T cells, or PBMCs.

Under the authors' procedure: The authors estimated nucleated cell counts from reference gene primer amplification. The data were produced by immunoSEQ multiplex PCR, yet TCRdb's version contains in-frame clones alone and is incomplete. That table gives V, J and clone size, and the DNA gave D and trimming. The repertoire has roughly 120,000 clones, 80% to 90% of them found once; the top ten carry more than 15%. The CDR3 length is 15 residues. Looked up from germline, CDR1 is SGDLS and CDR2 is YYNGEE. V trimming: 5 bases; J trimming: 2 bases; junction bases outside the gene matches: 5. The TCR sequence derives from a woman aged 55-75 years with acute or convalescent COVID-19. The rearrangement joins TRBV9 to TRBJ2-7; 12 bases line up with TRBD2. Sample: peripheral blood. The CDR3 region is CASSLLAGGAYEQYF. CDR3 bases: TGTGCCAGCAGTCTCCTAGCGGGGGGGGCCTACGAGCAGTACTTC.